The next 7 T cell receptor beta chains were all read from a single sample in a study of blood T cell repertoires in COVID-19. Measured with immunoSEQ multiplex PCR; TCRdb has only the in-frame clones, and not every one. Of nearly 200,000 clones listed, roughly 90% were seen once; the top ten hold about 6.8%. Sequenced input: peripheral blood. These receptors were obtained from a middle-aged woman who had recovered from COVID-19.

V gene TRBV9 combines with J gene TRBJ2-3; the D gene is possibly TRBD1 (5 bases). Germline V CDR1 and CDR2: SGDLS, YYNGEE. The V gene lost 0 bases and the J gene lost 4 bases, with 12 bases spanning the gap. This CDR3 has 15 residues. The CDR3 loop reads CASSVGTKGSDTQYF. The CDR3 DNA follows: TGTGCCAGCAGCGTAGGGACCAAGGGGTCAGATACGCAGTATTTT.

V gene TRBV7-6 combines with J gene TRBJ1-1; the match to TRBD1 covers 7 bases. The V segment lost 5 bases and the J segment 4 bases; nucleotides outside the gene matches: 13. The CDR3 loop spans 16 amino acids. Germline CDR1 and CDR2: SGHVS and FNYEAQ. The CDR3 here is CASSPTNPPGGTEAFF. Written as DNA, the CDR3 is TGTGCCAGCAGCCCGACAAACCCCCCAGGGGGCACTGAAGCTTTCTTT.

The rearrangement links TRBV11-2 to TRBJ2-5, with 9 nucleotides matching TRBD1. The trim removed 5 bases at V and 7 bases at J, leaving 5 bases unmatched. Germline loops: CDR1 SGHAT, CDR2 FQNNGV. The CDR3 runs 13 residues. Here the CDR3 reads CASSRQGDGTQYF. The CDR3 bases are TGTGCCAGCAGCCGACAGGGGGATGGGACCCAGTACTTC.

This chain's CDR3 is CASSRDRGGQETQYF. CDR3 coding DNA: TGTGCCAGCAGCCGGGACAGGGGAGGTCAAGAGACCCAGTACTTC. The chain employs TRBV2 and TRBJ2-5, with 10 bases that match TRBD1. The CDR3 covers 15 residues. Looked up from germline, CDR1 is SNHLY and CDR2 is FYNNEI. The J segment lost 2 bases and the V segment lost 6 bases, leaving 6 bases of the junction unmatched.

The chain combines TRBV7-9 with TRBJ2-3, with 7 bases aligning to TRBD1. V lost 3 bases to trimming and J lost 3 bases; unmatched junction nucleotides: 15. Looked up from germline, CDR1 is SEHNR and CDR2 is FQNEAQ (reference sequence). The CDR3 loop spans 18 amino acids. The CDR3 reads CASSFPQQGTQGTDTQYF. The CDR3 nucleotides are TGTGCCAGCAGCTTTCCACAACAGGGGACCCAGGGAACAGATACGCAGTATTTT.

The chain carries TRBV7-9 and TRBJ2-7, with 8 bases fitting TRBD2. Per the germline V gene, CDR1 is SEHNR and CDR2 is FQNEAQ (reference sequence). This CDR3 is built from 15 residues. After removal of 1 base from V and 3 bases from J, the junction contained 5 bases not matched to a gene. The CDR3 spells CASSLVGRANYEQYF. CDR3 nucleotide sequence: TGTGCCAGCAGCTTAGTCGGGAGGGCCAACTACGAGCAGTACTTC.

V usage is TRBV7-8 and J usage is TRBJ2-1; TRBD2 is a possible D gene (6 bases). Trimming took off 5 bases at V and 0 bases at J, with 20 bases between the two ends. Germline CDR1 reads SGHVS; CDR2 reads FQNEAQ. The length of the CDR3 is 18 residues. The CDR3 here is CASSPNYGTLSSYNEQFF. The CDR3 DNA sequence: TGTGCCAGCAGCCCAAATTACGGGACTCTTAGCTCCTACAATGAGCAGTTCTTC.